This T cell receptor beta chain appears in the sequencing data of a study of blood T cell repertoires in COVID-19. Overall study context: The study drew acute and convalescent COVID-19 samples from the United States, Italy and Spain.

Germline V gene lookup returns CDR1 MDHEN and CDR2 SYDVKM. The CDR3 sequence is 15 residues long. V was trimmed by 1 base and J by 2 bases, leaving 11 bases between them. Profiled with immunoSEQ multiplex PCR; TCRdb holds only in-frame clones, not every one. The sample yields approximately 270,000 clones, approximately 90% seen once. Individuals aged about 18 to 89 years were recruited from around 22 US areas. Participants had their cohort set by participant-reported clinical history. All exposed participants met a person with COVID-19 within 2 weeks before entering the study. The rearrangement links TRBV28 to TRBJ1-2; D may be TRBD1 (5 bases). This clonotype was sampled from a man between 40 and 49 years old who had been exposed to COVID-19. Sequenced sample: PBMCs or T cells enriched from blood (not recorded which). DNA for the CDR3: TGTGCCAGCAGTTTATACAGGCAAACCAACTATGGCTACACCTTC. Its protein is CASSLYRQTNYGYTF.